This T cell receptor (beta chain) comes out of a study of response to subunit inactivated influenza vaccine. Per the germline V gene, CDR1 is LNHNV and CDR2 is YYDKDF (reference sequence). This CDR3 region has 14 residues. The V end was cut by 0 bases, the J end by 8 bases, with 13 bases between. Study outcomes and limitations: The authors put forward the suggestion that each seasonal influenza vaccination may bring in only a limited number of new T cells.

MiXCR, run by TCRdb on the RT-PCR reads, gives a single entry per CDR3 protein. This sample has 450,000 to 550,000 distinct CDR3 sequences, with roughly 25% found just once. This clonotype was found a few times. Its antigen is not known. The sequencing here drew on CD4+ T cells sorted from PBMCs, taken around 5 days after vaccination. The TCR originated in a man in his fifties or sixties who received an inactivated influenza vaccine. V is TRBV15 and J is TRBJ1-2, with D tentatively TRBD1 (6 bases). Written as DNA, the CDR3 is TGTGCCACCAGCAGAGATCGGGGGGCGTTGGGCTACACCTTC. Translation: CATSRDRGALGYTF.